These 10 T cell receptor beta chains originate from one sample sequenced in a study of identical twins. TCRdb called the 5' RACE reads again in MiXCR, with one record for every CDR3 protein. The sample includes some 1,600,000 distinct CDR3 sequences, 32% seen only once; the top ten take about 0.3%. The sequencing input was cord blood. Receptors were obtained from a newborn girl in good health.

For this clonotype: One junction end disagrees with the germline gene, perhaps due to a read error. The chain links TRBV4-1 to TRBJ1-5; TRBD1 aligns across 9 bases. Germline CDR1 is MGHRA and CDR2 is YSYEKL. This CDR3 region has 17 residues. CDR3 protein: CASSQDLGTGLNQPRHF. Here the CDR3 DNA reads TGCGCCAGCAGCCAAGATTTGGGGACAGGGCTCAATCAGCCCCGGCATTTT.

This clonotype was seen a handful of times. The chain links TRBV29-1 to TRBJ1-1; D call uncertain. The CDR3 sequence is 15 residues long. The germline CDR1 and CDR2 sequences are SQVTM and ANQGSEA. Trimming stripped 4 bases from V and 1 base from J, with 16 bases between. The CDR3 is CSVGWLAGRNTEAFF. The CDR3 DNA is TGCAGCGTTGGGTGGCTCGCGGGGAGGAACACTGAAGCTTTCTTT.

The rearrangement links TRBV2 to TRBJ2-3; 7 bases map to TRBD1. This CDR3 is 14 amino acids long. Losses at the gene ends were 7 bases for V and 2 bases for J; bases not matched to a gene: 6. Germline lookup yields CDR1 SNHLY and CDR2 FYNNEI. CDR3 DNA sequence: TGTGCCAGCAAAGACAGGGAACCCACAGATACGCAGTATTTT. Translating it yields CASKDREPTDTQYF.

The chain couples TRBV6-6 to TRBJ2-7, with D perhaps matching TRBD2 (5 bases). Germline V gene data show CDR1 as MNHNY and CDR2 as SVGAGI (reference sequence). The V end was cut by 2 bases, the J end by 0 bases, with 14 bases between. This CDR3 is 16 amino acids long. The DNA for the CDR3 is TGTGCCAGCAGTTACAGTCTGAGCGGAAACTCCTACGAGCAGTACTTC. Its protein product is CASSYSLSGNSYEQYF.

The CDR3 region is CASSANMNTEAFF. The CDR3 region has the DNA TGTGCCAGCAGCGCTAACATGAACACTGAAGCTTTCTTT. The chain employs TRBV6-1 and TRBJ1-1; D unclear. CDR3 size: 13 residues. Looked up from germline, CDR1 is MNHNS and CDR2 is SASEGT. The germline V and J ends were trimmed by 6 bases and 0 bases, with 8 bases remaining between them.

This clonotype was seen a handful of times. V usage is TRBV29-1 and J usage is TRBJ2-7; 10 nucleotides agree with TRBD1. The junction had 5 bases not matched to a gene; V was cut back by 2 bases and J by 4 bases. Per the germline V gene, CDR1 is SQVTM and CDR2 is ANQGSEA. There are 14 residues in the CDR3. DNA for the CDR3: TGCAGCGTTGAACCCGGGACAGGGGCGTACGAGCAGTACTTC. It encodes CSVEPGTGAYEQYF.

This clonotype came up a few times. This sequence joins TRBV3-1 and TRBJ2-3; D gene ambiguous. V shed 1 base and J shed 2 bases, with 10 bases lying between them. Germline loops: CDR1 LGHDT, CDR2 YNNKEL (reference sequence). This CDR3 region has 15 residues. The CDR3 reads CASSQVRAHTDTQYF. CDR3 DNA sequence: TGTGCCAGCAGCCAAGTACGGGCCCACACAGATACGCAGTATTTT.

The chain is built from TRBV6-6 and TRBJ2-7; D might be TRBD1 or TRBD2, each matching 6 bases. The CDR3 spans 15 residues. Germline values: CDR1 MNHNY, CDR2 SVGAGI (reference sequence). V lost 7 bases and J lost 1, with 17 bases in between. The CDR3 DNA reads TGTGCCAGCACGAGCCGGGGGCTAGTTTCCTACGAGCAGTACTTC. Its protein product is CASTSRGLVSYEQYF.

The chain employs TRBV20-1 and TRBJ2-1; possibly TRBD2 for D (6 bases). The V end lost 1 base, the J end lost 8 bases, and 15 bases lay between the germline ends. The CDR3 totals 14 residues. Germline lookup yields CDR1 DFQATT and CDR2 SNEGSKA (reference sequence). The CDR3 region has the DNA TGCAGTGCTAGAGTCTGGAGGGCTTGGGATGAGCAGTTCTTC. Its protein product is CSARVWRAWDEQFF.

The chain carries TRBV11-2 and TRBJ2-7; possibly TRBD1 for D (6 bases). The length of the CDR3 is 16 residues. With 5 bases removed from V and 0 bases from J, the gap between germline ends came to 17 bases. Germline values: CDR1 SGHAT, CDR2 FQNNGV. The CDR3 sequence: CASSLKPTGSSYEQYF. The DNA for the CDR3 is TGTGCCAGCAGCCTAAAACCGACAGGAAGCTCCTACGAGCAGTACTTC.